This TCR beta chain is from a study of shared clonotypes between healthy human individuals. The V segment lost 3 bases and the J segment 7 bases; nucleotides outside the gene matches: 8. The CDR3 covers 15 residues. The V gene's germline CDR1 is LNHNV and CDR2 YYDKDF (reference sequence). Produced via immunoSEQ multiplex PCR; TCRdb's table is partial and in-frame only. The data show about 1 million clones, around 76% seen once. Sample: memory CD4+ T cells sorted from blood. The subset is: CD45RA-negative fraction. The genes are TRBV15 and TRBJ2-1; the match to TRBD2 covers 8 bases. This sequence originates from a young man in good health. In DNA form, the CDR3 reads TGTGCCACCAGCAGTAGCGGGATGGGTCGAAATGAGCAGTTCTTC. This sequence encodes CATSSSGMGRNEQFF.